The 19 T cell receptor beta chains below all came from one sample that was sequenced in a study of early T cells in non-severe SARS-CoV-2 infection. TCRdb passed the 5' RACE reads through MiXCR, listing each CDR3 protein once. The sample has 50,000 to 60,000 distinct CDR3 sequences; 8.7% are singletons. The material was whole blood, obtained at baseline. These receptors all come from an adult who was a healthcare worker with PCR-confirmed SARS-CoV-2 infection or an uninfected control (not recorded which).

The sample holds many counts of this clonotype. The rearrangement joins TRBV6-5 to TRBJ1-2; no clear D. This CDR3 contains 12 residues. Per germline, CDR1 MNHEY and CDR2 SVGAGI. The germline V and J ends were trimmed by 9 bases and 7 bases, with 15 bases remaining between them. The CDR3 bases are TGTGCCAGTGCGCCGCAGTCGGGTGGCTACACCTTC. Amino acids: CASAPQSGGYTF.

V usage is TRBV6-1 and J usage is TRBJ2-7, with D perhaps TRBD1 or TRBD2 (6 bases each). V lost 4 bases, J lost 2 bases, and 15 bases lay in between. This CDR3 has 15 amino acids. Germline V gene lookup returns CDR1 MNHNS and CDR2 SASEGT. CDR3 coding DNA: TGTGCCAGCAGTGGCGGGACAATGGGTCCCTACGAGCAGTACTTC. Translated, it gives CASSGGTMGPYEQYF.

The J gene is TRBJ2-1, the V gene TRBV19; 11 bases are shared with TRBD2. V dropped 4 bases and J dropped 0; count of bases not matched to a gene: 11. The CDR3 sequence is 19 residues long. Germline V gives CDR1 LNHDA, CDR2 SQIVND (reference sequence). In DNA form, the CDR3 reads TGTGCCAGTAGTAGCCCCGGGACTAGCGGACCCAGCTCCTACAATGAGCAGTTCTTC. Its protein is CASSSPGTSGPSSYNEQFF.

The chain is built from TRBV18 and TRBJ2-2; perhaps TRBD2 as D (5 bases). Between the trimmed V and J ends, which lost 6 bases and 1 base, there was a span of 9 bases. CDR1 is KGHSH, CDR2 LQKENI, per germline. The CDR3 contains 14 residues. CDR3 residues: CASSPGRNTGELFF. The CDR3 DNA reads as TGTGCCAGCTCCCCGGGGAGGAACACCGGGGAGCTGTTTTTT.

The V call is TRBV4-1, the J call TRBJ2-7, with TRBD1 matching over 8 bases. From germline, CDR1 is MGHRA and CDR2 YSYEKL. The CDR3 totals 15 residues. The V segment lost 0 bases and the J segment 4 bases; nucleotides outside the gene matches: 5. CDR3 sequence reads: CASSQEDNRGYEQYF. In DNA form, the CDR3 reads TGCGCCAGCAGCCAAGAAGATAACAGGGGGTACGAGCAGTACTTC.

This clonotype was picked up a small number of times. DNA of the CDR3: TGTGCCAGCAGCCAAGAAGCCGGCGACACTGAAGCTTTCTTT. Amino acids: CASSQEAGDTEAFF. The chain carries TRBV3-1 and TRBJ1-1; D is unclear. The CDR3 runs 14 residues. V was shortened by 0 bases and J by 3 bases, with 8 bases between the two germline ends. Germline V gene data show CDR1 as LGHDT and CDR2 as YNNKEL (reference sequence).

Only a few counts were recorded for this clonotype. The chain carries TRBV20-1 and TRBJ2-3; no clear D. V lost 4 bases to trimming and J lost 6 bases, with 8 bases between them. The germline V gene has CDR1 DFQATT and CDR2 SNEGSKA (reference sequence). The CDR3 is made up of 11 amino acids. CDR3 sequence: CSAKAGDTQYF. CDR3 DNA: TGCAGTGCTAAGGCTGGCGATACGCAGTATTTT.

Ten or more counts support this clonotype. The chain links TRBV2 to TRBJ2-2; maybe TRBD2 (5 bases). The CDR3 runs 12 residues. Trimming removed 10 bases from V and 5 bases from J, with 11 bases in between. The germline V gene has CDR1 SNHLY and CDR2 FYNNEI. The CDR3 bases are TGTGCCACCCAGGAGCGGACCGGGGAGCTGTTTTTT. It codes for CATQERTGELFF.

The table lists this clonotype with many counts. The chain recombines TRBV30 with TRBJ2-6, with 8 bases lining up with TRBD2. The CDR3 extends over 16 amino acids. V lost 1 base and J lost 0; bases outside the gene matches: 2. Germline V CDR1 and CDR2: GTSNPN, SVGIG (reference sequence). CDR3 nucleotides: TGTGCCTGGAGTGCGGGGACTAGCTCTGGGGCCAACGTCCTGACTTTC. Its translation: CAWSAGTSSGANVLTF.

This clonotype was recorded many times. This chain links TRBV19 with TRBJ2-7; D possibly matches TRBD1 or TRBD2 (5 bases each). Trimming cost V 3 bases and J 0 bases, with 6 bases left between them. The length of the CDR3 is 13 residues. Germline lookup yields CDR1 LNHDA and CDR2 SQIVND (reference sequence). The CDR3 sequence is CASSMGDSYEQYF. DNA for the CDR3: TGTGCCAGTAGTATGGGGGACTCCTACGAGCAGTACTTC.

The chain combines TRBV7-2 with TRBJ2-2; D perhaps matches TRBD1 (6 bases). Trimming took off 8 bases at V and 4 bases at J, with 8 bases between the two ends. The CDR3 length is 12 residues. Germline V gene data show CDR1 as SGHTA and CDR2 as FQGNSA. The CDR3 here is CASRRGTGELFF. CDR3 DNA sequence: TGTGCCAGCCGCAGGGGCACCGGGGAGCTGTTTTTT.

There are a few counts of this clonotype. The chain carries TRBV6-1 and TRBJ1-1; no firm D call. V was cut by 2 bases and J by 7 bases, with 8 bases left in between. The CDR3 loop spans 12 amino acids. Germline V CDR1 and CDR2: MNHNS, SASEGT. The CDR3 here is CASSEYRGEAFF. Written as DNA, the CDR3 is TGTGCCAGCAGTGAATACAGAGGTGAAGCTTTCTTT.

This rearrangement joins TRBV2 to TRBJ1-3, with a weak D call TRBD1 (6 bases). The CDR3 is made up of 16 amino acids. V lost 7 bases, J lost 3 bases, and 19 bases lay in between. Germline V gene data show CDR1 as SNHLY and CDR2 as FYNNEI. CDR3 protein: CASKTRQGMLGNTIYF. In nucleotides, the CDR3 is TGTGCCAGCAAGACCAGGCAGGGGATGCTTGGAAACACCATATATTTT.

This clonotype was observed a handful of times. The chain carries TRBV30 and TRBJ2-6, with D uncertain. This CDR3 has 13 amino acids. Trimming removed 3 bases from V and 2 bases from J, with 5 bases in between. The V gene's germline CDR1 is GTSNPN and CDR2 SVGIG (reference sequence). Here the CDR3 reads CAWRNAGANVLTF. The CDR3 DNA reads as TGTGCCTGGAGGAACGCTGGGGCCAACGTCCTGACTTTC.

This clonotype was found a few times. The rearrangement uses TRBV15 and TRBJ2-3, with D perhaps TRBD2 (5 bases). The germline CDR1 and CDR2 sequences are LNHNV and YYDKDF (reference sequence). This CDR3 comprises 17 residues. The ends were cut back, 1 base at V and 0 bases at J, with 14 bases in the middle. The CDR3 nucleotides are TGTGCCACCAGCAGAGGTTCCGGGAAGCGGAGCACAGATACGCAGTATTTT. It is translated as CATSRGSGKRSTDTQYF.

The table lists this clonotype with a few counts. Here the CDR3 reads CASSSDPRGLEYGYTF. In DNA, the CDR3 is TGTGCCAGCAGTTCCGACCCCAGGGGGCTTGAGTATGGCTACACCTTC. The rearrangement uses TRBV6-5 and TRBJ1-2, with TRBD1 matching over 8 bases. The length of the CDR3 is 16 residues. CDR1 is MNHEY, CDR2 SVGAGI, per germline. V lost 4 bases to trimming and J lost 5 bases; unmatched junction nucleotides: 12.

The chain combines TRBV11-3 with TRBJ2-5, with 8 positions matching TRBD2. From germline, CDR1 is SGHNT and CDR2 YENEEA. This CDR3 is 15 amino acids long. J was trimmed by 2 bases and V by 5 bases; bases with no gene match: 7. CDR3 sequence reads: CASSVNSGAQETQYF. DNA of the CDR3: TGTGCCAGCAGCGTCAATAGCGGGGCGCAAGAGACCCAGTACTTC.

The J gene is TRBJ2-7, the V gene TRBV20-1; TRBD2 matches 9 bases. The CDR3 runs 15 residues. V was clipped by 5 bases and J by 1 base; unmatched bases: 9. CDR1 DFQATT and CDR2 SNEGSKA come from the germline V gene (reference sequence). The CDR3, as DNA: TGCAGTGCTTCTTCTACTAGCGGGCTGTCCTACGAGCAGTACTTC. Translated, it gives CSASSTSGLSYEQYF.

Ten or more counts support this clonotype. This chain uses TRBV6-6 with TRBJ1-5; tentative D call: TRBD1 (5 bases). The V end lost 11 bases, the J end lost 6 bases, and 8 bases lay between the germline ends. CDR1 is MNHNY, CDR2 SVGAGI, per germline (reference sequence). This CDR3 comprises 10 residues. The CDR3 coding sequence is TGTGCCTCCGGGACTCAGCCCCAGCATTTT. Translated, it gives CASGTQPQHF.